One T cell receptor (beta chain) is described in this entry. What it binds is unknown. The sample originates from a study of T cell responses to AZD1222 COVID-19 vaccine. Overall study findings and caveats: Of spike-specific TCRs, nearly half reportedly target regions left unmutated in variants. Of the AZD1222 recipients, only five to seven were seropositive at baseline. Recipients of two AZD1222 doses showed rising Spike-specific TCR breadth and depth. Clonal diversity was possibly underestimated; the donors were predominantly white British and more often female.

The V gene end was trimmed by 6 bases and the J gene end by 4 bases; junction bases not matched to a gene: 7. Germline V gives CDR1 MNHEY, CDR2 SMNVEV (reference sequence). The CDR3 runs 14 residues. The method was immunoSEQ multiplex PCR; TCRdb's version includes in-frame clones alone and lacks a portion of them. The sample shows about 99,000 clones, roughly 86% of them seen only once. Sequenced here: peripheral blood, sampled 28 days after the second dose of the MenACWY control vaccine. The receptor was derived from an adult who received the MenACWY meningococcal vaccine as a control. The chain employs TRBV27 and TRBJ2-7; 9 bases are shared with TRBD1. The CDR3 spells CASSRPGTGYEQYF. The CDR3 region has the DNA TGTGCCAGCAGCCGCCCCGGGACAGGGTACGAGCAGTACTTC.